This paragraph covers one T cell receptor (beta chain) sequence. It has no known antigen specificity. The record has no base qualities; no much larger clone is one base away. The sample's time point label, in plain terms: baseline pretreatment blood. The sample's treatment or condition label, in plain terms: 15 Gy SBRT to primary tumor, nephrectomy 4 weeks later. To follow tumor-enriched clonotypes, serial peripheral blood was collected from radiation-treated patients at baseline and at 2 weeks and 4 weeks after SBRT. Renal cell carcinoma with clear cell pathology was present in all patients. The QIAamp DNA Blood Mini Kit (Qiagen) was used to prepare genomic DNA for TCR sequencing. Only samples passing all quality control checks were included in the analyses. The CDR3 sequence holds 17 residues, the cysteine and phenylalanine included. Solely the CDR3 DNA is kept, with 51 bases framed from the first base. CDR1 and CDR2 are drawn from the germline V gene: MGHRA, YSYEKL. The junction shows trimming of 0 bases on V and 6 bases on J, and the gene matches do not reach 7 bases of it.

This entry comes from a study of radiation and T cells in renal cell carcinoma (TCRdb year 2020). Concerning the study at large: The samples were obtained from a clinical trial, where primary renal cell carcinomas were treated with 15 Gy stereotactic body radiation therapy and then removed by nephrectomy 4 weeks afterward. TCR beta sequencing covered approximately 50 samples in total, comprising some 25 tumors and some 27 peripheral blood samples. In the approximately 58 samples combined, some 4,000,000 unique CDR3 nucleotide sequences were found, encoding roughly 2,500,000 unique CDR3 amino acid sequences.

Following the manufacturer's recommendations, the immunoSEQ kit was used to generate TCR beta libraries from genomic DNA. To prepare libraries, a first multiplex PCR with proprietary primers was run, followed by a second PCR that added unique barcodes, and a bead cleanup was done after each round. Each sample batch included a kit-provided positive control reaction and a negative control reaction. The final libraries were assessed on an Agilent 4200 TapeStation D1000 ScreenTape, pooled by volume, and quantified by qPCR. Sequencing was performed on an Illumina NextSeq500 using a MidOutput 150-cycle cartridge, with 156 Read1 cycles, 15 Index1 cycles, and the kit custom primers. The pooled library was loaded at approximately 0.92 pM, and approximately 20% PhiX control was spiked in. Turning to the authors' computational methods: Vendor-processed data were analyzed in R, with a clonotype defined as all T cells sharing the same CDR3 nucleotide sequence. For clone abundance analyses, frequencies were normalized to the 10,000 most abundant clones per sample. Public T cell clones, averaging fewer than five per sample, were removed before analysis. A difference in abundance of at least 32-fold between compartments was used to define tumor-enriched and baseline blood-enriched clonotypes. Clonotypes expanded or contracted between blood time points were identified with a beta-binomial differential abundance model. Tumor-blood repertoire similarity was measured with the Baroni-Urbani and Buser coefficient, and group comparisons used two-tailed Wilcoxon tests in R. TCRdb stores this immuneACCESS table with in-frame sequences only. Part of the clones is absent; in the studies checked, under half of the shortfall reflects unresolved V genes, and no reason is known for the rest. V, J and clone size are those of that table, while D and trimming were read from the DNA. The sample profile shows about 59,000 clones; over 70% of them were found once. The ten largest clonotypes hold 7.3% of the sample.

Results and caveats for the whole study, not just this receptor: Tracking of blood repertoire dynamics stopped at approximately 4 weeks after treatment, with no follow-up past that point. In blood, the top tumor clonotypes increased between baseline and 2 weeks post-radiation and then shrank by 4 weeks, which suggests that tumor-resident clones expanded only transiently. The single-armed trial design could not address effects of radiation dose or scheduling on the TCR repertoire. Because pretreatment tumor biopsies were not available, the baseline intratumoral presence of clonotypes could not be determined.

In this chain, TRBV4-1 is recombined with TRBJ2-2; 10 bases in the junction line up with TRBD2. This sequence was found in a man aged 60-69 years with renal cell carcinoma. Material: blood, obtained from a patient whose treatment included radiotherapy and nephrectomy. CDR3 reads: CASSQDLLAGAAGELFF. In nucleotide form, the sequence is TGCGCCAGCAGCCAAGATCTCCTAGCGGGAGCCGCCGGGGAGCTGTTTTTT.